This T cell receptor (beta chain) was identified in a study of OX40 agonist ivuxolimab in advanced cancers. In the study overall: Subjects had a mean age of about 57 years, with a range of roughly 20 to 80; about 83% were male. Three individuals attained partial responses, comprising one hepatocellular carcinoma case and two cutaneous melanoma cases. The study, taken as a whole, reports: In general, CD8+ T cells held more expanded clones than CD4+ did, on average.

Data came from immunoSEQ multiplex PCR; TCRdb stores just in-frame clones and leaves some out. The table has roughly 92,000 clones, 91% seen once; the top ten hold about 9%. Peripheral blood came from all dose cohorts at three timepoints. Germline V gives CDR1 SGHNT, CDR2 YENEEA. V shed 5 bases, J shed 4 bases, and the junction held 6 bases outside the gene matches. This CDR3 region has 14 residues. On this clone itself: Its antigen remains unidentified.

This receptor was identified in an adult with an advanced solid tumor such as melanoma, head and neck, liver or kidney cancer. The source material was CD4+ or CD8+ T cells sorted from blood, sampled in a trial of the OX40 agonist ivuxolimab. The chain combines TRBV11-3 with TRBJ2-3; TRBD2 agrees at 7 bases. The CDR3 nucleotides read TGTGCCAGCAGCCGCCGGGACTACCCAGATACGCAGTATTTT. Its translation: CASSRRDYPDTQYF.